The 28 T cell receptor beta chains reported below all come from one sample, sequenced in a study of metastatic and nonmetastatic thyroid tumors. All patients were untreated before thyroid surgery. Using MiXCR, TCRdb reanalyzed the PCR reads. The sample shows 7,000 to 9,500 clones, roughly 14% of them seen only once. Sequenced material: blood. These receptors all come from a female donor with papillary thyroid cancer or a benign thyroid nodule (not recorded which). Some clones in this sample may be carry-over from other donors' samples.

By share of the sample, this clone is medium-sized. This rearrangement joins TRBV5-1 to TRBJ1-2; tentatively, D is TRBD1 (5 bases). Per the germline V gene, CDR1 is SGHRS and CDR2 is YFSETQ. This CDR3 is built from 16 residues. Trimming shortened V by 0 bases and J by 0 bases, and 12 bases separated the two germline ends. Here the CDR3 reads CASSLEGMIANYGYTF. CDR3 in DNA: TGCGCCAGCAGCTTGGAGGGGATGATAGCTAACTATGGCTACACCTTC.

The chain carries TRBV4-1 and TRBJ2-5; possibly TRBD1 for D (5 bases). The V and J ends lost 0 bases and 3 bases respectively, with 20 bases between them. Germline CDR1 is MGHRA and CDR2 is YSYEKL. The CDR3 totals 18 residues. Here the CDR3 reads CASSQEQAGILREETQYF. CDR3 DNA sequence: TGCGCCAGCAGCCAAGAGCAAGCCGGCATTCTCAGGGAAGAGACCCAGTACTTC.

The chain uses TRBV20-1 and TRBJ2-3; TRBD2 matches at 15 bases. In germline, CDR1 is DFQATT, CDR2 SNEGSKA (reference sequence). The CDR3 is 19 amino acids. V was pared by 4 bases and J by 4 bases, with 15 bases of the junction left unmatched. CDR3 protein: CSAILGLAGGTYGSDTQYF. The CDR3 bases are TGCAGTGCTATCCTCGGACTAGCGGGGGGGACGTATGGGTCAGATACGCAGTATTTT.

The rearrangement uses TRBV30 and TRBJ2-3, with a tentative D call TRBD1 (6 bases). The CDR3 totals 17 residues. V was pared by 0 bases and J by 4 bases, with 20 bases between. Germline V CDR1 and CDR2: GTSNPN, SVGIG (reference sequence). The CDR3 sequence is CAWSVTSVSRGADTQYF. The DNA for the CDR3 is TGTGCCTGGAGTGTAACGTCAGTCTCCAGGGGCGCAGATACGCAGTATTTT. Supplemented by reference TRBV30 and TRBJ2-3, the full variable domain reads SQTIHQWPATLVQPVGSPLSLECTVEGTSNPNLYWYRQAAGRGLQLLFYSVGIGQISSEVPQNLSASRPQDRQFILSSKKLLLSDSGFYLCAWSVTSVSRGADTQYFGPGTRLTVL.

This clone was observed many times. Being one base from a much bigger clone, this may be a read error. The sample contains more than one DNA sequence encoding this CDR3. The rearrangement joins TRBV10-1 to TRBJ2-7, with D possibly TRBD2 on 6 matching bases. V was clipped by 2 bases and J by 10 bases, with 18 bases between them. Germline CDR1 reads WNHNN; CDR2 reads SYGVQD (reference sequence). The CDR3 spans 14 residues. DNA for the CDR3: TGCGCCAGCAGTGAGATGGGACTGGCGGGCCGACAGTACTTC. Its protein is CASSEMGLAGRQYF.

This clone is deemed medium-sized. This chain joins TRBV28 and TRBJ1-5; TRBD1 might be the D (5 bases). The germline V and J ends were trimmed by 3 bases and 7 bases, with 13 bases remaining between them. The CDR3 runs to 14 residues. In germline, CDR1 is MDHEN, CDR2 SYDVKM. The CDR3 reads CASSFGGVRQPQHF. CDR3 in DNA: TGTGCCAGCAGTTTCGGGGGAGTGAGGCAGCCCCAGCATTTT.

Many counts were recorded for this clone. The chain recombines TRBV27 with TRBJ1-2; D is uncertain. Trimming removed 2 bases at V and 8 bases at J, with 18 bases between. Germline V gene lookup returns CDR1 MNHEY and CDR2 SMNVEV (reference sequence). The CDR3 is 15 residues long. This chain's CDR3 is CASSLGGGSLRGYTF. The CDR3 DNA follows: TGTGCCAGCAGTTTAGGTGGCGGATCTCTCCGAGGCTACACCTTC.

The chain has TRBV19 and TRBJ2-3; D remains ambiguous. The CDR3 has 13 amino acids. The germline V gene encodes CDR1 LNHDA and CDR2 SQIVND (reference sequence). Trimming shortened V by 9 bases and J by 2 bases, and 12 bases separated the two germline ends. In nucleotides, the CDR3 is TGTGCCAGAATCCCCGGTATCACAGATACGCAGTATTTT. Amino acids: CARIPGITDTQYF.

This clone has just one count. This chain uses TRBV5-1 with TRBJ2-7, with 8 bases lining up with TRBD2. CDR3 length equals 16 residues. V was clipped by 6 bases and J by 9 bases; unmatched bases: 20. CDR1 and CDR2 (germline): SGHRS, YFSETQ. The CDR3 DNA sequence: TGCGCCAGCACCCAGACTAGCGTGGGCCCCCAGGGCGGGCAGTACTTC. This encodes CASTQTSVGPQGGQYF.

This clone was counted ten times or more. The chain has TRBV5-6 and TRBJ2-5, with TRBD2 matching over 10 bases. Germline CDR1 reads SGHDT; CDR2 reads YYEEEE. Germline trimming cut 4 bases from V and 4 bases from J; bases unmatched to any gene: 7. The CDR3 consists of 15 residues. The CDR3 here is CASSPGLAGAETQYF. DNA for the CDR3: TGTGCCAGCAGCCCTGGGCTAGCGGGGGCAGAGACCCAGTACTTC.

Turning to this clone: A much larger clone differs by one base, so this may be a read error. Other DNA variants within this sample encode the same CDR3. For the CDR3, the DNA is TGTGCCAGTAGCCAAGCGGACGGCTATGGCTACACCTTC. It yields the protein CASSQADGYGYTF. The J gene is TRBJ1-2, the V gene TRBV3-1, with D unclear. Germline V CDR1 and CDR2: LGHDT, YNNKEL (reference sequence). The CDR3 consists of 13 residues.

This clone was seen at least ten times. This sequence joins TRBV7-9 and TRBJ1-5; D is uncertain. Germline V gene sequence: CDR1 SEHNR, CDR2 FQNEAQ (reference sequence). V lost 3 bases, J lost 5 bases, and 11 bases lay in between. This CDR3 spans 14 amino acids. The CDR3 sequence is CASSFGGPYQPQHF. The CDR3 DNA reads TGTGCCAGCAGCTTTGGAGGCCCATATCAGCCCCAGCATTTT.

The gene calls are TRBV12-3 or TRBV12-4 and TRBJ2-3; 7 positions match TRBD1. This CDR3 spans 16 amino acids. The V and J ends lost 2 bases and 0 bases, in that order; junction bases with no gene match: 5. In DNA form, the CDR3 reads TGTGCCAGCAGTTTACAGGGGGAAATTAGCACAGATACGCAGTATTTT. This encodes CASSLQGEISTDTQYF.

This clone is labeled medium-sized (0.01 to 0.1%). The sample carries other DNA sequences with the same CDR3. The chain carries TRBV6-1 and TRBJ2-5; D call uncertain. Per germline, CDR1 MNHNS and CDR2 SASEGT. The CDR3 covers 13 residues. V gave up 6 bases and J gave up 5 bases, with 13 bases separating them. The CDR3 DNA follows: TGTGCCAGCAGAGGGCAGGTAGGGGAGACCCAGTACTTC. Its translation is CASRGQVGETQYF.

This clone was recorded a few times. V is TRBV28 and J is TRBJ1-5, with D perhaps TRBD1 (6 bases). Germline CDR1 and CDR2: MDHEN and SYDVKM. This CDR3 spans 16 amino acids. V lost 4 bases and J 5 bases, leaving 18 bases between the germline ends. CDR3 bases: TGTGCCAGCAGTTCAACTACAGGGTTCGGCGATCAGCCCCAGCATTTT. The encoded protein is CASSSTTGFGDQPQHF.

This clone is medium-sized (0.01 to 0.1%) in the sample. The V call is TRBV20-1, the J call TRBJ2-2, with D perhaps matching TRBD2 (7 bases). The germline CDR1 and CDR2 sequences are DFQATT and SNEGSKA (reference sequence). Trimming removed 4 bases at V and 3 bases at J, with 12 bases between. The CDR3 sequence is 14 residues long. CDR3 sequence: CSAKGGLHTGELFF. CDR3 DNA sequence: TGCAGTGCTAAGGGGGGGCTTCACACCGGGGAGCTGTTTTTT.

Within the sample, this clone is medium-sized. The chain is built from TRBV12-3 or TRBV12-4 and TRBJ1-5, with 8 positions matching TRBD1. After removal of 6 bases from V and 5 bases from J, the junction contained 6 bases not matched to a gene. This CDR3 region has 14 residues. The CDR3 bases are TGTGCCAGCAGAAGAGGACAGGGCGATCAGCCCCAGCATTTT. Protein product: CASRRGQGDQPQHF.

At least ten counts were recorded for this clone. The gene calls are TRBV7-2 and TRBJ1-5; D gene ambiguous. In germline, CDR1 is SGHTA, CDR2 FQGNSA. The CDR3 has 14 amino acids. V was trimmed by 1 base and J by 7 bases, leaving 11 bases between them. CDR3 sequence (DNA): TGTGCCAGCAGCTTAGGAGTAATCGGACAGCCCCAGCATTTT. It yields the protein CASSLGVIGQPQHF.

The CDR3 reads CASSGPGVQVGNTIYF. In DNA, the CDR3 is TGTGCCAGCAGTGGACCCGGGGTACAAGTAGGAAACACCATATATTTT. This chain joins TRBV25-1 and TRBJ1-3; D unresolved. V lost 4 bases to trimming and J lost 4 bases, with 17 bases between them. Germline CDR1 MGHDK, CDR2 SYGVNS. The CDR3 consists of 16 residues.

This clone is medium-sized. The chain is built from TRBV19 and TRBJ1-6, with D possibly TRBD1 on 6 matching bases. V lost 5 bases, J lost 7 bases, and 15 bases lay in between. Germline lookup yields CDR1 LNHDA and CDR2 SQIVND (reference sequence). The length of the CDR3 is 15 residues. The CDR3: CASSEQGPTNSPLHF. In nucleotides, the CDR3 is TGTGCCAGTAGTGAACAGGGACCGACAAATTCACCCCTCCACTTT.

This clone appeared many times. V usage is TRBV20-1 and J usage is TRBJ2-3, with TRBD2 matching 9 bases. Germline V gives CDR1 DFQATT, CDR2 SNEGSKA (reference sequence). This CDR3 spans 16 amino acids. The ends lost 2 bases at V and 1 base at J; junction bases unmatched: 7. CDR3 region: CSARPMASGGTDTQYF. The CDR3 bases are TGCAGTGCTAGACCTATGGCTAGCGGGGGCACAGATACGCAGTATTTT.

The V call is TRBV30, the J call TRBJ2-7; TRBD1 matches at 7 bases. The germline V gene has CDR1 GTSNPN and CDR2 SVGIG (reference sequence). The CDR3 spans 12 residues. Germline trimming cut 2 bases from V and 5 bases from J; bases unmatched to any gene: 3. The CDR3: CAWSRQGHEQYF. CDR3 nucleotides: TGTGCCTGGAGTCGACAGGGACACGAGCAGTACTTC.

This clone qualifies as medium-sized (0.01 to 0.1%). The chain has TRBV12-3 or TRBV12-4 and TRBJ2-1; possibly TRBD1 or TRBD2 for D (5 bases each). This CDR3 has 15 residues. Trimming cost V 8 bases and J 5 bases, with 19 bases left between them. DNA for the CDR3: TGTGCCAGCGAAACCTCGGGACGACTAAACAATGAGCAGTTCTTC. Its protein product is CASETSGRLNNEQFF.

This clone was detected a few times. The genes are TRBV19 and TRBJ1-2, with D unclear. Germline-derived CDR1 and CDR2 are LNHDA and SQIVND (reference sequence). This CDR3 has 14 residues. Trimming left V 2 bases short and J 4 bases short, with 11 bases between. Here the CDR3 reads CASSISVGRYGYTF. CDR3 nucleotide sequence: TGTGCCAGTAGTATAAGTGTGGGCCGCTATGGCTACACCTTC.

This clone was observed many times. The chain is built from TRBV20-1 and TRBJ1-2; 8 nucleotides align to TRBD1. The germline gives CDR1 DFQATT, CDR2 SNEGSKA (reference sequence). The CDR3 extends over 14 amino acids. Unmatched junction bases numbered 16, after V lost 6 bases and J lost 10 bases. CDR3 amino acids: CSASRQGRRSTYTF. DNA for the CDR3: TGCAGTGCATCACGACAGGGGAGGAGGTCAACCTACACCTTC.

V gene TRBV7-2 combines with J gene TRBJ1-2; D ambiguous. V was cut by 0 bases and J by 2 bases, with 13 bases left in between. CDR1 is SGHTA and CDR2 is FQGNSA in the germline V gene. The CDR3 contains 16 residues. CDR3 amino acids: CASSLALHRGNYGYTF. Here the CDR3 DNA reads TGTGCCAGCAGCTTAGCGCTTCATCGGGGAAACTATGGCTACACCTTC. Full variable domain (rest looked up from reference TRBV7-2 and TRBJ1-2): GAGVSQSPSNKVTEKGKDVELRCDPISGHTALYWYRQSLGQGLEFLIYFQGNSAPDKSGLPSDRFSAERTGGSVSTLTIQRTQQEDSAVYLCASSLALHRGNYGYTFGSGTRLTVV.

This clone showed up many times. A much larger clonotype is one base distant, so this may be a read error. This chain joins TRBV4-2 and TRBJ2-5; 8 positions match TRBD2. V lost 10 bases and J lost 5; bases outside the gene matches: 15. Per germline, CDR1 LGHNA and CDR2 YNFKEQ. This CDR3 has 15 amino acids. In DNA form, the CDR3 reads TGTGCCACCTCTGGGGTCGGGGGGGGCCGGGAGACCCAGTACTTC. Its protein product is CATSGVGGGRETQYF.

The rearrangement links TRBV6-2 or TRBV6-3 to TRBJ2-1; 14 bases match TRBD2. CDR3 size: 20 residues. Germline trimming cut 7 bases from V and 1 base from J; bases unmatched to any gene: 15. CDR1 and CDR2 (germline): MNHEY, SVGEGT. For the CDR3, the DNA is TGTGCCAGCAAACTGAGCGGGACTAGCGGGAGTAATAGTTCCTACAATGAGCAGTTCTTC. Residues: CASKLSGTSGSNSSYNEQFF.